The next 8 T cell receptor beta chains were all read from a single sample in a study of T cells after yellow fever vaccination. From the 5' RACE reads, TCRdb called clonotypes with MiXCR, one entry per CDR3 protein. Here the sample spans 78,000 or so distinct CDR3 sequences, about 7.2% being singletons. Sequenced here: CD8+ T cells sorted from PBMCs, sampled approximately 11 days after the first yellow fever vaccination. Receptors originate from a man aged 18 to 30 who received the YFV17D yellow fever vaccine.

This clonotype was observed many times. The rearrangement links TRBV27 to TRBJ1-1; no firm D call. V was shortened by 6 bases and J by 1 base, with 15 bases between the two germline ends. Germline assignment: CDR1 MNHEY and CDR2 SMNVEV (reference sequence). This CDR3 is built from 15 residues. CDR3 coding DNA: TGTGCCAGCAGGAGTGCTTTTGGCCCGAACACTGAAGCTTTCTTT. Its translation is CASRSAFGPNTEAFF.

This clonotype was detected many times. The rearrangement links TRBV4-1 to TRBJ2-3, with TRBD2 matching 7 bases. Germline V gene data show CDR1 as MGHRA and CDR2 as YSYEKL. With 2 bases clipped from V and 3 bases from J, the junction kept 8 bases outside the gene matches. The CDR3 covers 16 residues. The CDR3 protein is CASSQTPLGGTDTQYF. The CDR3 DNA follows: TGCGCCAGCAGCCAAACCCCCTTGGGGGGGACAGATACGCAGTATTTT.

The chain joins TRBV19 to TRBJ2-7; 7 bases agree with TRBD1. Germline CDR1 LNHDA, CDR2 SQIVND (reference sequence). J lost 3 bases, V lost 3 bases, and 2 bases had no gene match. CDR3 length: 13 amino acids. The CDR3 region is CASSMTGSYEQYF. The CDR3 DNA reads TGTGCCAGTAGTATGACAGGGAGCTACGAGCAGTACTTC.

The J gene is TRBJ2-3, the V gene TRBV19; TRBD1 aligns across 12 bases. The CDR3 has 14 amino acids. The ends lost 4 bases at V and 7 bases at J; junction bases unmatched: 3. Germline V gene lookup returns CDR1 LNHDA and CDR2 SQIVND (reference sequence). The DNA for the CDR3 is TGTGCCAGTAGTAGGGGACAGGGGGCGAATACGCAGTATTTT. Encoded protein: CASSRGQGANTQYF.

This clonotype was recorded at least ten times. The chain carries TRBV4-1 and TRBJ1-1; D is possibly TRBD1 (6 bases). In germline, CDR1 is MGHRA, CDR2 YSYEKL. V gave up 3 bases and J gave up 0 bases, with 17 bases separating them. The CDR3 contains 17 residues. CDR3 residues: CASSHRQAPFMNTEAFF. The DNA of the CDR3 is TGCGCCAGCAGCCACCGACAGGCGCCGTTCATGAACACTGAAGCTTTCTTT.

This clonotype showed up many times. The chain has TRBV4-1 and TRBJ2-7; the D gene is possibly TRBD2 (6 bases). The CDR3 contains 17 residues. Trimming shortened V by 1 base and J by 0 bases, and 16 bases separated the two germline ends. Germline values: CDR1 MGHRA, CDR2 YSYEKL. The CDR3 sequence: CASSQALSREYSYEQYF. The CDR3 region has the DNA TGCGCCAGCAGCCAAGCCCTATCACGGGAGTACTCCTACGAGCAGTACTTC.

In its sample, this clonotype was seen a few times. The J gene is TRBJ2-7, the V gene TRBV20-1; 11 bases match TRBD2. CDR3 length: 18 amino acids. V gave up 0 bases and J gave up 2 bases; unmatched junction bases: 12. CDR1 DFQATT and CDR2 SNEGSKA come from the germline V gene (reference sequence). For the CDR3, the DNA is TGCAGTGCTAGAGATGAGTCTAGCGGGGGGCCCAAACCCTACGAGCAGTACTTC. Translation: CSARDESSGGPKPYEQYF.

This clonotype has a handful of counts. The chain recombines TRBV12-3 or TRBV12-4 with TRBJ2-7, with 10 bases fitting TRBD1. CDR3 length equals 15 residues. The ends lost 5 bases at V and 2 bases at J; junction bases unmatched: 6. This chain's CDR3 is CASSPSGTGAYEQYF. The CDR3 DNA reads as TGTGCCAGCAGTCCCTCCGGGACAGGGGCCTACGAGCAGTACTTC.